This passage covers 26 T cell receptor beta chains from one sample sequenced in a study of T cells in Graves' hyperthyroidism and ophthalmopathy. TCR beta CDR3 sequences were amplified from RNA transcripts. RT-PCR in the first round (using the HTBI primer set) targeted the TCR CDR3. Via MiXCR, TCRdb re-called the multiplex PCR reads, giving one row per CDR3 protein. The sample gives more than 350,000 distinct CDR3 sequences, 13% to 15% of which show up once; roughly a fifth is in the top ten. The specimen sequenced was blood. These receptors originate from a woman in her twenties or thirties with Graves' ophthalmopathy.

This chain joins TRBV7-2 and TRBJ1-4; D is unclear. The germline V gene has CDR1 SGHTA and CDR2 FQGNSA. V lost 2 bases and J lost 1, with 8 bases in between. The CDR3 is 15 residues long. In DNA form, the CDR3 reads TGTGCCAGCAGCTTATTAGCGATAACTAATGAAAAACTGTTTTTT. This encodes CASSLLAITNEKLFF.

This clonotype was seen ten or more times. The chain links TRBV7-8 to TRBJ2-1; a weak D match, TRBD2 (5 bases). Germline V lookup: CDR1 SGHVS, CDR2 FQNEAQ. This CDR3 has 15 residues. Trimming left V 1 base short and J 0 bases short, with 7 bases between. CDR3 bases: TGTGCCAGCAGCTTAGGACTATACTCCTACAATGAGCAGTTCTTC. Encoded protein: CASSLGLYSYNEQFF.

This clonotype was observed many times. This chain connects TRBV5-1 to TRBJ2-5; 7 positions match TRBD1. The germline gives CDR1 SGHRS, CDR2 YFSETQ. After removal of 2 bases from V and 2 bases from J, the junction contained 12 bases not matched to a gene. This CDR3 contains 17 residues. The CDR3 nucleotides are TGCGCCAGCAGCTTTCCGGGACAGCGGTTCCAACAAGAGACCCAGTACTTC. Its protein is CASSFPGQRFQQETQYF.

This clonotype showed up many times. The rearrangement links TRBV18 to TRBJ2-4; D remains ambiguous. Germline CDR1 is KGHSH and CDR2 is LQKENI. The CDR3 spans 14 residues. V was pared by 4 bases and J by 0 bases, with 7 bases between. Here the CDR3 DNA reads TGTGCCAGCTCACAGGGCGCAGCCAAAAACATTCAGTACTTC. Protein: CASSQGAAKNIQYF. The whole variable domain, remainder taken from reference TRBV18 and TRBJ2-4, is NAGVMQNPRHLVRRRGQEARLRCSPMKGHSHVYWYRQLPEEGLKFMVYLQKENIIDESGMPKERFSAEFPKEGPSILRIQQVVRGDSAAYFCASSQGAAKNIQYFGAGTRLSVL.

Note on this clonotype: Germline is not matched at one junction end, which may reflect a read error. This chain joins TRBV20-1 and TRBJ2-1; D gene ambiguous. The CDR3 loop spans 16 amino acids. Germline V CDR1 and CDR2: DFQATT, SNEGSKA (reference sequence). CDR3 amino acids: CCARDGARLVDNEQFF. CDR3 nucleotides: TGCTGTGCTAGAGATGGTGCCAGGCTGGTCGACAATGAGCAGTTCTTC.

Worth noting for this clonotype: It may be a read error: a sequence one base away is much more abundant. The CDR3 sequence: CASSFGDEKLFF. The CDR3 bases are TGTGCCAGCAGTTTCGGGGATGAAAAACTGTTTTTT. V and J are TRBV12-3 or TRBV12-4 and TRBJ1-4; D is unresolved. V was cut by 3 bases and J by 6 bases, with 5 bases left in between. The CDR3 totals 12 residues.

This clonotype was observed a few times. The chain employs TRBV9 and TRBJ2-3; TRBD2 agrees at 9 bases. This CDR3 is built from 14 residues. Germline values: CDR1 SGDLS, CDR2 YYNGEE. The trim removed 6 bases at V and 2 bases at J, leaving 4 bases unmatched. CDR3 sequence reads: CASNPSGDTDTQYF. The CDR3 DNA reads TGTGCCAGCAACCCTAGCGGGGACACAGATACGCAGTATTTT.

This clonotype was detected many times. The V and J genes are TRBV12-3 or TRBV12-4 and TRBJ2-3, with D hard to call. V lost 6 bases and J lost 0, with 7 bases in between. This CDR3 spans 13 amino acids. The CDR3: CASRRASTDTQYF. For the CDR3, the DNA is TGTGCCAGCAGAAGGGCGAGCACAGATACGCAGTATTTT.

Note on this clonotype: It may be a read error: a sequence one base away is much more abundant. The conserved closing phenylalanine or tryptophan is absent in this CDR3, likely reflecting a read error. V gene TRBV7-3 combines with J gene TRBJ1-1; D is ambiguous. The CDR3 is 14 amino acids. Trimming took off 3 bases at V and 4 bases at J, with 12 bases between the two ends. Germline CDR1 reads SGHTA; CDR2 reads FQGTGA. CDR3 coding DNA: TGTGCCAGCAGCTTGGATAGTGCGTTCACTGAAGCTTTCCTT. Protein product: CASSLDSAFTEAFL.

This clonotype was detected ten times or more. This chain connects TRBV12-3 or TRBV12-4 to TRBJ2-7, with D perhaps TRBD1 (5 bases). This CDR3 is built from 18 residues. V was cut by 5 bases and J by 4 bases, with 27 bases left in between. The CDR3 sequence: CASSPRYIRTSRYYEQYF. CDR3 DNA: TGTGCCAGCAGTCCCCGTTATATACGGACATCACGATATTACGAGCAGTACTTC.

This clonotype was recorded a few times. This sequence joins TRBV20-1 and TRBJ1-5; 9 bases align to TRBD1. The CDR3 loop spans 13 amino acids. The germline V gene has CDR1 DFQATT and CDR2 SNEGSKA (reference sequence). J lost 5 bases, V lost 6 bases, and 5 bases had no gene match. The CDR3 protein is CSAVDRGYQPQHF. CDR3 nucleotide sequence: TGCAGTGCCGTTGACAGGGGGTATCAGCCCCAGCATTTT.

This clonotype was counted between two and nine times. The chain links TRBV12-5 to TRBJ1-1, with TRBD1 matching 9 bases. J gave up 4 bases and V 0 bases, and 3 bases lay outside the gene matches. The CDR3 covers 15 residues. From germline, CDR1 is LGHNT and CDR2 FRNRAP. CDR3 residues: CASGLVEDRGTEAFF. DNA for the CDR3: TGTGCTAGTGGTTTGGTAGAGGACAGGGGCACTGAAGCTTTCTTT.

This clonotype was recorded at least ten times. The CDR3, as DNA: TGCAGTGCTCAGCGGGGGGGGGGGGCACAAGAGACCCAGTACTTC. This translates into CSAQRGGGAQETQYF. The rearrangement joins TRBV20-1 to TRBJ2-5; 10 positions match TRBD2. CDR1 and CDR2 from the germline V gene are DFQATT and SNEGSKA (reference sequence). CDR3 length equals 15 residues. Germline trimming cut 5 bases from V and 2 bases from J; bases unmatched to any gene: 8.

This rearrangement joins TRBV10-3 to TRBJ2-3; tentative D call: TRBD1 (5 bases). V was shortened by 8 bases and J by 4 bases, with 13 bases between the two germline ends. CDR1 ENHRY and CDR2 SYGVKD come from the germline V gene. The CDR3 length is 13 residues. CDR3 region: CAIHGAISDTQYF. CDR3 bases: TGTGCCATCCATGGGGCCATCTCAGATACGCAGTATTTT.

This clonotype was seen at least ten times. This sequence joins TRBV5-6 and TRBJ2-2; perhaps TRBD1 as D (6 bases). V lost 0 bases and J 0 bases, leaving 9 bases between the germline ends. CDR1 and CDR2 from the germline V gene are SGHDT and YYEEEE. The CDR3 runs to 16 residues. This CDR3 is CASSLEWGPNTGELFF. The CDR3 region has the DNA TGTGCCAGCAGCTTGGAGTGGGGGCCGAACACCGGGGAGCTGTTTTTT.

This clonotype was counted at least ten times. The chain links TRBV7-9 to TRBJ1-4; D remains unclear. Germline CDR1 reads SEHNR; CDR2 reads FQNEAQ (reference sequence). V dropped 2 bases and J dropped 5 bases, with 9 bases sitting between them. This CDR3 spans 14 amino acids. CDR3 residues: CASSLQDTNEKLFF. The DNA for the CDR3 is TGTGCCAGCAGCTTACAGGATACCAATGAAAAACTGTTTTTT. The full variable domain, in which reference TRBV7-9 and TRBJ1-4 provide the parts outside the CDR3, is DTGVSQNPRHKITKRGQNVTFRCDPISEHNRLYWYRQTLGQGPEFLTYFQNEAQLEKSRLLSDRFSAERPKGSFSTLEIQRTEQGDSAMYLCASSLQDTNEKLFFGSGTQLSVL.

About this clonotype itself: A much larger clone differs from this one at a single base, so this may be a read error. The V gene is TRBV6-5, the J gene TRBJ1-5; D is ambiguous. Germline-derived CDR1 and CDR2 are MNHEY and SVGAGI. The length of the CDR3 is 14 residues. The CDR3 region has the DNA TGTGCCAGCAGTTACCGATCGTACAATCAGCCCCGGCATTTT. Translating gives CASSYRSYNQPRHF.

The V gene is TRBV7-3, the J gene TRBJ2-2; no firm D call. Germline CDR1 reads SGHTA; CDR2 reads FQGTGA. The CDR3 has 14 amino acids. V shed 0 bases and J shed 5 bases, with 7 bases lying between them. The CDR3: CASSLTSVTGELFF. CDR3 coding DNA: TGTGCCAGCAGCTTAACGTCAGTAACCGGGGAGCTGTTTTTT.

This clonotype appeared many times. The CDR3 is CASSSYMNTEAFF. In nucleotides, the CDR3 is TGTGCCAGCAGCTCCTACATGAACACTGAAGCTTTCTTT. The V call is TRBV11-2, the J call TRBJ1-1; no clear D gene. Germline V gene sequence: CDR1 SGHAT, CDR2 FQNNGV. V lost 4 bases to trimming and J lost 0 bases, with 6 bases between them. This CDR3 comprises 13 residues.

The genes are TRBV29-1 and TRBJ2-3, with D unclear. Deletions cut 6 bases from V and 0 bases from J, with 13 bases between. The CDR3 sequence is 14 residues long. Germline-derived CDR1 and CDR2 are SQVTM and ANQGSEA. DNA of the CDR3: TGCAGCGTCCAAGGATTAGATAGCACAGATACGCAGTATTTT. It specifies CSVQGLDSTDTQYF.

This clonotype was counted a few times. The CDR3, as DNA: TGTGCCAGCAGCCCCCAGAAGGGGGGGGACACAGATACGCAGTATTTT. It yields the protein CASSPQKGGDTDTQYF. The rearrangement links TRBV4-2 to TRBJ2-3, with D possibly TRBD2 on 7 matching bases. With 4 bases removed from V and 2 bases from J, the gap between germline ends came to 16 bases. CDR3 length: 16 amino acids. The germline V gene has CDR1 LGHNA and CDR2 YNFKEQ.

This clonotype was seen repeatedly, ten times or more. The rearrangement uses TRBV6-1 and TRBJ2-1; 7 positions match TRBD2. CDR1 and CDR2 (germline): MNHNS, SASEGT. V was clipped by 6 bases and J by 8 bases; unmatched bases: 7. This CDR3 has 13 residues. For the CDR3, the DNA is TGTGCCAGCAGCCGCGGACTAGGGGATGAGCAGTTCTTC. Protein sequence: CASSRGLGDEQFF.

This clonotype was counted ten times or more. V gene TRBV7-3 combines with J gene TRBJ1-6, with 8 positions matching TRBD1. The CDR3 has 20 amino acids. Trimming at V came to 5 bases and at J to 2 bases, leaving 17 bases not matched to a gene. The germline V gene encodes CDR1 SGHTA and CDR2 FQGTGA. Written as DNA, the CDR3 is TGTGCCAGCAGCACGACAGGGGCGATCCCTCCGTTGACCTATAATTCACCCCTCCACTTT. Protein product: CASSTTGAIPPLTYNSPLHF.

The V and J genes are TRBV28 and TRBJ2-7, with D perhaps TRBD1 (6 bases). This CDR3 region has 15 residues. Germline V gene data show CDR1 as MDHEN and CDR2 as SYDVKM. V was pared by 2 bases and J by 3 bases, with 14 bases between. The chain's CDR3 is CASSLGGSGIYEQYF. Here the CDR3 DNA reads TGTGCCAGCAGTTTAGGGGGCTCTGGGATCTACGAGCAGTACTTC.

This clonotype was counted ten times or more. V is TRBV6-1 and J is TRBJ2-3; TRBD2 matches 8 bases. Germline V CDR1 and CDR2: MNHNS, SASEGT. The ends lost 6 bases at V and 1 base at J; junction bases unmatched: 3. The length of the CDR3 is 14 residues. Here the CDR3 DNA reads TGTGCCAGCAGCGGGGGGGCGGGCACAGATACGCAGTATTTT. As protein: CASSGGAGTDTQYF.

In its sample, this clonotype was seen many times. This chain joins TRBV3-1 and TRBJ2-1; D is perhaps TRBD1 (5 bases). Germline V lookup: CDR1 LGHDT, CDR2 YNNKEL (reference sequence). The CDR3 is made up of 16 amino acids. V was trimmed by 0 bases and J by 7 bases, leaving 16 bases between them. The CDR3 region is CASSQESRTSSNEQFF. The DNA of the CDR3 is TGTGCCAGCAGCCAAGAGTCGCGGACATCTTCTAATGAGCAGTTCTTC.